This TCR beta chain was profiled in a study of patients and donors after allogeneic stem cell transplantation. TCRdb redid the calling of the RT-PCR reads with MiXCR, one entry per CDR3 protein. The repertoire holds 150,000 to 200,000 distinct CDR3 sequences, with over 25% as singletons. This CDR3 spans 14 amino acids. The V segment lost 5 bases and the J segment 6 bases; nucleotides outside the gene matches: 4. Germline V lookup: CDR1 SGHTA, CDR2 FQGNSA. This clonotype turned up a few times. Sequenced sample: blood, either unsorted or a sorted T cell fraction (not recorded which). V usage is TRBV7-2 and J usage is TRBJ2-1; 10 bases line up with TRBD2. This clonotype originated in a human donor who was either an allogeneic HSCT recipient or a stem cell or donor lymphocyte infusion donor (not recorded which). It is not recorded whose cells these are; they may come from a transplant donor. The CDR3 reads CASSPGLALNEQFF. DNA for the CDR3: TGTGCCAGCAGCCCGGGACTAGCGCTCAATGAGCAGTTCTTC.